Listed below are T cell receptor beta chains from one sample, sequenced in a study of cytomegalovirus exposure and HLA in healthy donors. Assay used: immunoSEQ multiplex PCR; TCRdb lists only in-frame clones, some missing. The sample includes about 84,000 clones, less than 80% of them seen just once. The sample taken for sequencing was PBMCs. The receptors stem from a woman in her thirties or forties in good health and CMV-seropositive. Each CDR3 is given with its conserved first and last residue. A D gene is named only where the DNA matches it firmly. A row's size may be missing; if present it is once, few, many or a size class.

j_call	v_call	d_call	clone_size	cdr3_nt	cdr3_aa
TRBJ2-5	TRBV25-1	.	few	TGTGCCAGCAGTGAAGCGGGACGGAGTCAAGAGACCCAGTACTTC	CASSEAGRSQETQYF
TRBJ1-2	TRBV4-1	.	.	TGCGCCAGCAGCCAAGATGGCTCGCCTAACTATGGCTACACCTTC	CASSQDGSPNYGYTF
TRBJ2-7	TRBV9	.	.	TGTGCCAGCAGTCCTCAGGGACTTGGCTACGAGCAGTACTTC	CASSPQGLGYEQYF
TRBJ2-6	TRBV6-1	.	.	TGTGCCACCGACACTTACTCTGGGGCCAACGTCCTGACTTTC	CATDTYSGANVLTF
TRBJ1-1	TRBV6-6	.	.	TGTGCCAGCAGCCCTCCCGTTCGACTTATGAACACTGAAGCTTTCTTT	CASSPPVRLMNTEAFF
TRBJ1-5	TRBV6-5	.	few	TGTGCCAGCAGTTTGGACGCGTTCAGGGGTCAGCCCCAGCATTTT	CASSLDAFRGQPQHF
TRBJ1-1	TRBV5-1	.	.	TGCGCCAGCAGCTTGGCCACGGACACTGAAGCTTTCTTT	CASSLATDTEAFF
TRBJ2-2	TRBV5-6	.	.	TGTGCCAGCAGCTCCTACCTGAACACCGGGGAGCTGTTTTTT	CASSSYLNTGELFF
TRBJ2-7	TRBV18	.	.	TGTGCCAGCTCACCAGTGGGGGACACCCCTTACGAGCAGTACTTC	CASSPVGDTPYEQYF
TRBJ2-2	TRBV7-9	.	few	TGTGCCAGCAGCTCGGGACTTCCTCTAGGCGGGGAGCTGTTTTTT	CASSSGLPLGGELFF
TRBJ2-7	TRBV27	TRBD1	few	TGTGCCAGCAGTTTGACAGGGGACATCGAGCAGTACTTC	CASSLTGDIEQYF
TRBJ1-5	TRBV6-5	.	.	TGTGCCAGCAGCGACCCAGCGGGCCCCGAGCATTTT	CASSDPAGPEHF
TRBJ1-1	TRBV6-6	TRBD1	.	TGTGCCAGCAGTTATTCAGGACAGGGCACTGAAGCTTTCTTT	CASSYSGQGTEAFF
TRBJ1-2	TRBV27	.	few	TGTGCCAGCAGCTTGCAGGGGCACTATGGCTACACCTTC	CASSLQGHYGYTF
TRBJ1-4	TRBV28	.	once	TGTGCCAGCAGCCCCACCGGGGGGATTAGGAATGAAAAACTGTTTTTT	CASSPTGGIRNEKLFF
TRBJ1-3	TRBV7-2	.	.	TGTGCCAGCAGCTTAGGCGTGGGAGGCTCTGGAAACACCATATATTTT	CASSLGVGGSGNTIYF